This T cell receptor (beta chain) was recovered during a study of control samples from healthy donors and cancer patients. The method was immunoSEQ multiplex PCR; TCRdb's version includes in-frame clones alone and lacks a portion of them. The sample lists almost 85,000 clones, around 84% occurring once. The germline V gene encodes CDR1 MGHDK and CDR2 SYGVNS. Deletions cut 1 base from V and 0 bases from J, with 11 bases between. The CDR3 loop spans 16 amino acids. The TCR sequence derives from a man between 60 and 70 years old with head and neck cancer. J is TRBJ2-3 and V is TRBV25-1; D uncertain. Sequenced: PBMCs. CDR3 nucleotide sequence: TGTGCCAGCAGTGAATCAAGCGACGGTAGCACAGATACGCAGTATTTT. It codes for CASSESSDGSTDTQYF.